These 21 T cell receptor beta chains were sequenced from one sample in a study of blood T cells in healthy people across ages. Sample-barcoded 5' priming and a J-beta primer mix drove a second PCR of roughly 7 to 11 cycles. TCRdb re-called the 5' RACE reads through MiXCR, storing one row per CDR3 protein. The sample shows about 570,000 distinct CDR3 sequences, approximately 30% of them seen only once. Sequencing used blood. These receptor sequences come from an older woman in good health.

The table lists this clonotype with a few counts. CDR3 protein: CASSQEHSYTEAFF. CDR3 nucleotide sequence: TGCGCCAGCAGCCAAGAACACAGCTACACTGAAGCTTTCTTT. The chain recombines TRBV4-3 with TRBJ1-1; D is unresolved. Germline V lookup: CDR1 LGHNA, CDR2 YSLEER. V was clipped by 0 bases and J by 3 bases, with 8 bases between them. This CDR3 is 14 amino acids long.

The chain couples TRBV20-1 to TRBJ2-3, with TRBD1 matching over 7 bases. The J segment lost 1 base and the V segment lost 5 bases, leaving 3 bases of the junction unmatched. The germline V gene has CDR1 DFQATT and CDR2 SNEGSKA (reference sequence). The CDR3 has 13 residues. CDR3 coding DNA: TGCAGTGCTCCCACAGGGGGCACAGATACGCAGTATTTT. It is translated as CSAPTGGTDTQYF.

This clonotype was counted a few times. This chain links TRBV5-1 with TRBJ2-6; D not resolved. Germline assignment: CDR1 SGHRS and CDR2 YFSETQ. This CDR3 comprises 14 residues. The V end was cut by 1 base, the J end by 2 bases, with 4 bases between. The CDR3 sequence is CASSLPAGANVLTF. The CDR3 nucleotides read TGCGCCAGCAGCTTGCCCGCTGGGGCCAACGTCCTGACTTTC.

This clonotype has just a few counts. The chain carries TRBV7-2 and TRBJ1-4; TRBD1 agrees at 8 bases. The junction had 7 bases not matched to a gene; V was cut back by 5 bases and J by 11 bases. CDR3 length equals 13 residues. Germline V gene data show CDR1 as SGHTA and CDR2 as FQGNSA. CDR3 in DNA: TGTGCCAGCAGCGGGCGGACAGGGCGGAAACTGTTTTTT. Protein sequence: CASSGRTGRKLFF.

The V call is TRBV4-3, the J call TRBJ2-4; TRBD1 is a possible D gene (7 bases). CDR3 length: 16 residues. The V end was cut by 3 bases, the J end by 3 bases, with 15 bases between. Germline V lookup: CDR1 LGHNA, CDR2 YSLEER. CDR3: CASSQGGGTVKNIQYF. The CDR3 region has the DNA TGCGCCAGCAGCCAGGGGGGTGGGACAGTCAAAAACATTCAGTACTTC.

In this sample, this clonotype turned up a few times. This rearrangement joins TRBV3-1 to TRBJ2-5; TRBD1 might be the D (5 bases). The better agreement between TRBJ2-1 and the DNA end casts doubt on the J call. The CDR3 totals 17 residues. The germline V gene has CDR1 LGHDT and CDR2 YNNKEL (reference sequence). The CDR3 DNA is TGTGCCAGCAGCCAAGAGGGTAGGGGTCCTCTTACGGGTGAGCAGTTCTTC. It specifies CASSQEGRGPLTGEQFF.

The V and J genes are TRBV30 and TRBJ1-1; possible D gene TRBD1, 6 bases. Germline V gives CDR1 GTSNPN, CDR2 SVGIG (reference sequence). V shed 4 bases and J shed 1 base, with 10 bases lying between them. The CDR3 loop spans 13 amino acids. The CDR3 reads CAWMVQGNTEAFF. DNA for the CDR3: TGTGCCTGGATGGTACAGGGGAACACTGAAGCTTTCTTT.

This clonotype came up a few times. The CDR3 protein is CASRLSSGGASYEQYF. The DNA of the CDR3 is TGTGCCAGCAGGTTATCTAGCGGGGGGGCCTCCTACGAGCAGTACTTC. The chain joins TRBV7-2 to TRBJ2-1; 12 nucleotides match TRBD2. With the DNA end fitting TRBJ2-7 better, the J assignment may be wrong. Per the germline V gene, CDR1 is SGHTA and CDR2 is FQGNSA. The CDR3 extends over 16 amino acids.

This sequence joins TRBV18 and TRBJ2-5; 14 bases fit TRBD2. Trimming removed 5 bases from V and 0 bases from J; junction bases left unmatched: 8. The CDR3 has 18 amino acids. Per the germline V gene, CDR1 is KGHSH and CDR2 is LQKENI. CDR3: CASSMWTSGGLYQETQYF. For the CDR3, the DNA is TGTGCCAGCTCAATGTGGACTAGCGGGGGGCTGTACCAAGAGACCCAGTACTTC. Combining the CDR3 with reference TRBV18 and TRBJ2-5 gives the whole variable domain NAGVMQNPRHLVRRRGQEARLRCSPMKGHSHVYWYRQLPEEGLKFMVYLQKENIIDESGMPKERFSAEFPKEGPSILRIQQVVRGDSAAYFCASSMWTSGGLYQETQYFGPGTRLLVL.

The chain combines TRBV5-6 with TRBJ2-7, with D perhaps TRBD1 (5 bases). The CDR3 extends over 14 amino acids. Trimming left V 4 bases short and J 0 bases short, with 11 bases between. Germline-derived CDR1 and CDR2 are SGHDT and YYEEEE. CDR3 residues: CASSPTDNSYEQYF. The CDR3 nucleotides are TGTGCCAGCAGCCCCACGGACAACTCCTACGAGCAGTACTTC.

This clonotype has more than one count but fewer than ten. One end of the junction fails to match germline, which may point to a read error. The chain employs TRBV20-1 and TRBJ1-5; D might be TRBD1 (5 bases). Germline CDR1 and CDR2: DFQATT and SNEGSKA (reference sequence). The CDR3 consists of 14 residues. CDR3 nucleotide sequence: TGCAGTGCCTGGGGCCGAGGGAGCAATCAGCTCCAGCATTTT. As protein: CSAWGRGSNQLQHF.

The rearrangement uses TRBV28 and TRBJ1-2; weak D call: TRBD1 (5 bases). CDR3 length: 13 residues. Trimming took 8 bases from V and 9 from J, leaving 19 bases between them. CDR1 and CDR2 from the germline V gene are MDHEN and SYDVKM. CDR3 sequence: CASLLVGATRYTF. The CDR3, as DNA: TGTGCCAGCCTCCTAGTCGGGGCAACTCGCTACACCTTC.

This clonotype was detected a few times. The rearrangement links TRBV28 to TRBJ2-5; possibly TRBD1 for D (5 bases). CDR1 MDHEN and CDR2 SYDVKM come from the germline V gene. This CDR3 is 14 amino acids long. Trimming took 8 bases from V and 1 from J, leaving 14 bases between them. CDR3 nucleotide sequence: TGTGCCAGCGTACAGGCAGGGCCCCAAGAGACCCAGTACTTC. It specifies CASVQAGPQETQYF.

V usage is TRBV5-5 and J usage is TRBJ1-2; D is unresolved. Trimming shortened V by 0 bases and J by 3 bases, and 9 bases separated the two germline ends. CDR1 and CDR2 (germline): SGHKS, YYEKEE (reference sequence). CDR3 length equals 14 residues. CDR3 coding DNA: TGTGCCAGCAGCTTGGCCTATGGGGACTATGGCTACACCTTC. Protein sequence: CASSLAYGDYGYTF. The whole variable domain, filled in from reference TRBV5-5 and TRBJ1-2, reads DAGVTQSPTHLIKTRGQQVTLRCSPISGHKSVSWYQQVLGQGPQFIFQYYEKEERGRGNFPDRFSARQFPNYSSELNVNALLLGDSALYLCASSLAYGDYGYTFGSGTRLTVV.

This clonotype came up many times. The V gene is TRBV5-6, the J gene TRBJ1-3; 8 bases match TRBD1. CDR1 is SGHDT, CDR2 YYEEEE, per germline. This CDR3 spans 14 amino acids. The trim removed 3 bases at V and 2 bases at J, leaving 1 base unmatched. This CDR3 is CASSSTGAGNTIYF. CDR3 coding DNA: TGTGCCAGCAGCTCGACAGGGGCTGGAAACACCATATATTTT. Filled out from reference TRBV5-6 and TRBJ1-3, the complete variable domain reads DAGVTQSPTHLIKTRGQQVTLRCSPKSGHDTVSWYQQALGQGPQFIFQYYEEEERQRGNFPDRFSGHQFPNYSSELNVNALLLGDSALYLCASSSTGAGNTIYFGEGSWLTVV.

The chain uses TRBV4-2 and TRBJ2-7, with D perhaps matching TRBD2 (6 bases). The CDR3 has 15 amino acids. The V end was cut by 2 bases, the J end by 2 bases, with 13 bases between. Germline CDR1 and CDR2: LGHNA and YNFKEQ. This chain's CDR3 is CASSQSAGTTYEQYF. As DNA, the CDR3 is TGTGCCAGCAGCCAATCCGCGGGGACCACCTACGAGCAGTACTTC.

This clonotype was observed a handful of times. The genes are TRBV18 and TRBJ2-5; 11 bases agree with TRBD2. Germline values: CDR1 KGHSH, CDR2 LQKENI. V lost 6 bases and J lost 5; bases outside the gene matches: 5. The CDR3 extends over 14 amino acids. The CDR3 coding sequence is TGTGCCAGCTCGCCGACTAGCGGGGAGGAGACCCAGTACTTC. This gives the protein CASSPTSGEETQYF.

This clonotype came up a few times. The chain is built from TRBV6-2 or TRBV6-3 and TRBJ2-7; 9 positions match TRBD1. V shed 0 bases and J 5 bases; nucleotides not matched to a gene: 5. This CDR3 is 15 amino acids long. Germline CDR1 reads MNHEY; CDR2 reads SVGEGT. The CDR3 loop is CASSYSGTGIHEQYF. The CDR3 DNA reads as TGTGCCAGCAGTTACTCAGGGACAGGGATACACGAGCAGTACTTC.

The chain carries TRBV3-1 and TRBJ1-2, with TRBD1 matching 10 bases. The germline gives CDR1 LGHDT, CDR2 YNNKEL (reference sequence). CDR3 size: 15 residues. After removal of 4 bases from V and 6 bases from J, the junction contained 8 bases not matched to a gene. The CDR3 region has the DNA TGTGCCAGCAGCCCCGGACAGGGGGAGGGAGATGGCTACACCTTC. Translation: CASSPGQGEGDGYTF.

The chain combines TRBV5-6 with TRBJ2-7, with D perhaps TRBD2 (6 bases). CDR3 length: 14 residues. The germline gives CDR1 SGHDT, CDR2 YYEEEE. Trimming left V 4 bases short and J 3 bases short, with 14 bases between. The CDR3 protein is CASSLAGFDYEQYF. In nucleotides, the CDR3 is TGTGCCAGCAGCCTGGCGGGGTTCGACTACGAGCAGTACTTC.

This clonotype was recorded a few times. An end of the junction does not agree with germline; a read error may underlie this. The chain employs TRBV10-3 and TRBJ2-3, with TRBD2 as a possible D gene (5 bases). CDR1 and CDR2 (germline): ENHRY, SYGVKD. This CDR3 spans 16 amino acids. This CDR3 is CAISASTNPSTDTQYF. The DNA for the CDR3 is TGCGCCATCAGTGCGTCGACTAACCCTAGCACAGATACGCAGTATTTT.